This record covers a single T cell receptor (beta chain). The germline CDR1 and CDR2 sequences are SGHRS and YFSETQ. CDR3 length equals 16 residues. V lost 2 bases, J lost 5 bases, and 19 bases lay in between. This entry is derived from a study of blood T cell repertoires in COVID-19. Some clones are missing from TCRdb's copy, which holds only in-frame ones; the method was immunoSEQ multiplex PCR. The sample comprises 45,000 to 60,000 clones, more than 85% of which are singletons, and about 4% rests with the top ten. The sample was peripheral blood. V is TRBV5-1 and J is TRBJ1-1; maybe TRBD1 (5 bases). The receptor's source is a man aged 50-60 years with acute or convalescent COVID-19. This chain's CDR3 is CASSLNVRGSGTEAFF. The CDR3 bases are TGCGCCAGCAGCTTAAACGTCCGGGGGTCGGGGACTGAAGCTTTCTTT.